These T cell receptor beta chains were read from a single sample in a study of T cell responses to AZD1222 COVID-19 vaccine. Clones were read by immunoSEQ multiplex PCR, and TCRdb kept only the in-frame ones, dropping some. In the table there are about 140,000 clones, over 90% of which are singletons. Sample: peripheral blood, taken 28 days after the second AZD1222 dose. Receptor source: an adult who received the AZD1222 COVID-19 vaccine. Each CDR3 is given with its conserved first and last residue. D genes are given only for firm matches. Clone size is shown for a subset of rows, as once, few, many or a class of expanded clone.

d_call clone_size j_call v_call cdr3_nt cdr3_aa
. . TRBJ1-1 TRBV28 TGTGCCAGCAGTTTAGGGGGGGCGCAGGGCACTGAAGCTTTCTTT CASSLGGAQGTEAFF
TRBD1 . TRBJ2-1 TRBV6-4 TGTGCCAGCAGTCCGGGACAGGGAATTAATGAGCAGTTCTTC CASSPGQGINEQFF
TRBD1 . TRBJ1-1 TRBV7-2 TGTGCCAGCAGCCTGGGACAGCGGTCCACTGAAGCTTTCTTT CASSLGQRSTEAFF
. . TRBJ2-2 TRBV6-5 TGTGCCAGCAGTTACTCGCCAGAGAACACCGGGGAGCTGTTTTTT CASSYSPENTGELFF
. . TRBJ1-5 TRBV19 TGTGCCAGTAGTATCGGAGCGCGGAGCAATCAGCCCCAGCATTTT CASSIGARSNQPQHF
. . TRBJ1-6 TRBV11-2 TGTGCCAGCAGCTTAATCGGCAGGGATTCACCCCTCCACTTT CASSLIGRDSPLHF
. . TRBJ2-6 TRBV5-1 TGCGCCAGCAGCTTGGCAGTCAAGCCTGGGGCCAACGTCCTGACTTTC CASSLAVKPGANVLTF
. . TRBJ1-1 TRBV19 TGTGCCAGTACCCCGGGTCGGGGGGACACTGAAGCTTTCTTT CASTPGRGDTEAFF
. . TRBJ2-1 TRBV9 TGTGCCAGCAGCCCTCGACTCGAGAACCCCCGTAATGAGCAGTTCTTC CASSPRLENPRNEQFF
. . TRBJ1-5 TRBV19 TGTGCCAGTAGTATATACGCGGGGGCAAGCAATCAGCCCCAGCATTTT CASSIYAGASNQPQHF
. once TRBJ2-3 TRBV29-1 TGCAGCGTTGAAGTGCTAGCCTCGGATACGCAGTATTTT CSVEVLASDTQYF
. . TRBJ2-1 TRBV11-2 TGTGCCAGCAGCTTGATGGGACACTACAATGAGCAGTTCTTC CASSLMGHYNEQFF
. . TRBJ1-5 TRBV4-1 TGCGCCAGCAGCCAAGTAGTGGGGTCCCGGCAGCCCCAGCATTTT CASSQVVGSRQPQHF
. . TRBJ1-4 TRBV29-1 TGCAGCGTTGGTACGACAGGAAGTTCGGGAAAACTGTTTTTT CSVGTTGSSGKLFF
. . TRBJ1-1 TRBV4-1 TGCGCCAGCAGCCAAGAACTCAGGAACACTGAAGCTTTCTTT CASSQELRNTEAFF
TRBD2 . TRBJ2-1 TRBV2 TGTGCTCAACAGCGTGTCGGGAGGGCCGTTGGTTTACTTGAGCAGTTCTTC CAQQRVGRAVGLLEQFF
. . TRBJ1-2 TRBV3-1/TRBV3-2 TGTGCCAGCAGCCCCAATTGGGGGGGCCGAGGCTACACCTTC CASSPNWGGRGYTF
TRBD1 . TRBJ2-3 TRBV6-2/TRBV6-3 TGTGCCAGCAGTGCCCGGGACAGGGATGCCGCTACGCAGTATTTT CASSARDRDAATQYF
. . TRBJ1-2 TRBV9 TGTGCCAGCAGCGCGGACAGTTCGGACTATGGCTACACCTTC CASSADSSDYGYTF
TRBD1 . TRBJ2-7 TRBV6-6 TGTGCCAGCAGTTACTCTTCGACAGGGGGAAGCTACGAGCAGTACTTC CASSYSSTGGSYEQYF
TRBD1 . TRBJ2-7 TRBV6-6 TGTGCCAGCAGTCTGGCCGGGACAGGGTATGTGGAGCAGTACTTC CASSLAGTGYVEQYF
. . TRBJ2-1 TRBV6-4 TGTGCCAGCAGTGACTCAGGTGGCGATGAGCAGTTCTTC CASSDSGGDEQFF
. . TRBJ1-2 TRBV5-6 TGTGCCAGCAGCTTGAGATCGGGGGAGGACACTTATGGCTACACCTTC CASSLRSGEDTYGYTF
. few TRBJ2-7 TRBV28 TGTGCCATCCAGGGGGGTTCCTACGAGCAGTACTTC CAIQGGSYEQYF
TRBD1 once TRBJ1-6 TRBV10-3 TGTGCCATCAGCCCGGGACAGGGGGCCACCTATAATTCACCCCTCCACTTT CAISPGQGATYNSPLHF
. . TRBJ2-3 TRBV7-8 TGTGCCAGCAGCTTAATGTCTAGCGACCTTGGGTATACGCAGTATTTT CASSLMSSDLGYTQYF
. . TRBJ2-2 TRBV7-9 TGTGCCAGCTCAGGGGATGGAAGAACGGGGGAGCTGTTTTTT CASSGDGRTGELFF
TRBD2 few TRBJ2-7 TRBV20-1 TGCAGTGCTAGTGGGCCGGGAGGGACCTACGAGCAGTACTTC CSASGPGGTYEQYF
. once TRBJ2-3 TRBV7-3 TGTGCCAGCAGCCTTGGGAGCACAGATACGCAGTATTTT CASSLGSTDTQYF
. . TRBJ1-3 TRBV5-5 TGTGCCAGCAGCTCGGGGCGCCCCGAGGTTCGTGGAAACACCATATATTTT CASSSGRPEVRGNTIYF
. . TRBJ1-1 TRBV11-3 TGTGCCAGCAGCAATACCCCGGGAGGGAAAGCTTTCTTT CASSNTPGGKAFF
. once TRBJ1-1 TRBV7-3 TGTGCCAGCAGCTTAAGTGGAGGAGAAGCTTTCTTT CASSLSGGEAFF
. . TRBJ1-1 TRBV6-6 TGTGCCAGCAGCCGCGCCGCCCTATCTGAAGCTTTCTTT CASSRAALSEAFF
. . TRBJ1-2 TRBV10-2 TGCGCCAGCAGTGAGTCGGGAACACTCTATGGCTACACCTTC CASSESGTLYGYTF